The rows below give T cell receptor beta chains drawn from one sample of a study of early T cells in non-severe SARS-CoV-2 infection. Each CDR3 protein is one row after TCRdb ran MiXCR on the 5' RACE reads. The data contain about 77,000 distinct CDR3 sequences, about 15% of them singletons. Sample: whole blood. The receptors stem from an adult who was a healthcare worker with PCR-confirmed SARS-CoV-2 infection or an uninfected control (not recorded which). Both conserved end residues are part of each CDR3. The order of the fields is J gene, V gene, clone size, D gene, CDR3 DNA, CDR3 protein. The D gene is left open where the match is weak. A clone size is listed for some rows: how often the clone was seen (once, few, many), or a class if it is expanded.

>TRBJ2-7|TRBV5-1|few|NA
TGCGCCAGCAGCTCCCCCGGGACCCGCTCCTACGAGCAGTACTTC
CASSSPGTRSYEQYF
>TRBJ1-1|TRBV18|few|TRBD1
TGTGCCAGCTCACCAAAACAGGGGACTGAAGCTTTCTTT
CASSPKQGTEAFF
>TRBJ2-4|TRBV5-6|NA|NA
TGTGCCAGCAGTTTAGGACAGCCTATAACCAAAAACATTCAGTACTTC
CASSLGQPITKNIQYF
>TRBJ1-2|TRBV5-1|many|NA
TGCGCCAGCAGCTTGGACGCAGCCTTCACTAACTATGGCTACACCTTC
CASSLDAAFTNYGYTF
>TRBJ2-3|TRBV28|few|NA
TGTGCCAGCAGTTTCGGGACCTTCTCTACGCAGTATTTT
CASSFGTFSTQYF
>TRBJ2-7|TRBV2|many|NA
TGTGCCAGCAGTGAAGGCAACGAGCAGTACTTC
CASSEGNEQYF
>TRBJ1-4|TRBV3-1|NA|TRBD1
TGTGCCAGCAGCCCTGACAGGGGGCGTCTCGAAAAACTGTTTTTT
CASSPDRGRLEKLFF
>TRBJ2-7|TRBV7-6|medium-sized|TRBD2
TGTGCCAGCAGTCGGGAGGCATCCTACGAGCAGTACTTC
CASSREASYEQYF
>TRBJ2-1|TRBV12-3/TRBV12-4|NA|TRBD1
TGTGCCAGCAGACCGCGGACAGGGTTCTACAATGAGCAGTTCTTC
CASRPRTGFYNEQFF
>TRBJ1-5|TRBV18|NA|NA
TGTGCCAGCTCACCGCGCCAAGCGGGAGATCCAGATACGCAGCATTTT
CASSPRQAGDPDTQHF
>TRBJ2-2|TRBV12-3/TRBV12-4|NA|TRBD1
TGTGCCAGCAGTTCGTTGGGGACAGCCTCGAACACCGGGGAGCTGTTTTTT
CASSSLGTASNTGELFF
>TRBJ2-3|TRBV7-9|NA|NA
TGTGCCAGCAGCTTAGGGATCAATCCGTATTTT
CASSLGINPYF
>TRBJ2-6|TRBV6-6|NA|NA
TGTGCCAGCAGCTTACACGCTTCCGGGGCCAACGTCCTGACTTTC
CASSLHASGANVLTF
>TRBJ2-1|TRBV30|NA|NA
TGTGCCTGGAGTGTACTGGTGGGGCAAGCCTACAATGAGCAGTTCTTC
CAWSVLVGQAYNEQFF
>TRBJ2-6|TRBV29-1|few|NA
TGCAGCGTTGAAGGGGTGGCCGGGGCCAACGTCCTGACTTTC
CSVEGVAGANVLTF
>TRBJ2-5|TRBV20-1|few|NA
TGCAGTGCTAGAGACCTCACTAGCAGAAAGCAAGAGACCCAGTACTTC
CSARDLTSRKQETQYF
>TRBJ1-5|TRBV28|few|TRBD1
TGTGCCAGCAGTCACCCGACAGGGGTGCATCAGCCCCAGCATTTT
CASSHPTGVHQPQHF
>TRBJ2-7|TRBV20-1|NA|TRBD1
TGCAGTGCTTCCGGGACAGGGCTCTACGAGCAGTACTTC
CSASGTGLYEQYF
>TRBJ2-3|TRBV18|NA|TRBD2
TGTGCCAGCTCACCTCGGCGGGGGGGCGGCACAGATACGCAGTATTTT
CASSPRRGGGTDTQYF
>TRBJ1-2|TRBV15|few|NA
TGTGCCACCCTTAAAGGCGACGGCTATGGCTACACCTTC
CATLKGDGYGYTF
>TRBJ2-5|TRBV29-1|many|TRBD1
TGCAGCGTTTTAACCGGGACAGGGGCGAAGACCCAGTACTTC
CSVLTGTGAKTQYF
>TRBJ2-5|TRBV5-1|NA|TRBD1
TGCGCCAGCAGCCGGCGACAGGGCTTCCAAGAGACCCAGTACTTC
CASSRRQGFQETQYF
>TRBJ2-1|TRBV7-2|NA|NA
TGTGCCAGCAGCTTAGCAGCGAACTCCTACAATGAGCAGTTCTTC
CASSLAANSYNEQFF